This entry lists 8 T cell receptor beta chains sequenced from one sample in a study of T cell responses to AZD1222 COVID-19 vaccine. The table came from immunoSEQ multiplex PCR; TCRdb's copy has only in-frame clones and leaves some out. Altogether about 150,000 clones are present, under 95% being singletons, with the ten largest covering 1.3% to 1.5%. Sequenced here: peripheral blood, sampled on day 0 of AZD1222 vaccination. The source is an adult in good health.

The chain links TRBV24-1 to TRBJ2-2; a possible D gene is TRBD1 (5 bases). The V end lost 5 bases, the J end lost 4 bases, and 10 bases lay between the germline ends. Germline values: CDR1 KGHDR, CDR2 SFDVKD. This CDR3 is built from 14 residues. Here the CDR3 DNA reads TGTGCCACCAGTGGTCCCACAGGCACCGGGGAGCTGTTTTTT. Translated: CATSGPTGTGELFF.

The rearrangement links TRBV19 to TRBJ1-6; D might be TRBD1 (5 bases). The CDR3 loop spans 13 amino acids. Germline V gene data show CDR1 as LNHDA and CDR2 as SQIVND (reference sequence). The V end lost 4 bases, the J end lost 10 bases, and 11 bases lay between the germline ends. As DNA, the CDR3 is TGTGCCAGTAGTAGGCAGGGTGGATCACCCCTCCACTTT. This gives the protein CASSRQGGSPLHF.

The chain joins TRBV6-5 to TRBJ2-7; 7 nucleotides match TRBD1. The CDR3 runs to 15 residues. Trimming cost V 5 bases and J 6 bases; bases outside gene matches: 13. Germline lookup yields CDR1 MNHEY and CDR2 SVGAGI. The CDR3 region is CASSRQGQLAGEQYF. The CDR3 nucleotides are TGTGCCAGCAGTCGCCAGGGACAGCTGGCGGGCGAGCAGTACTTC.

The rearrangement joins TRBV30 to TRBJ1-2; TRBD1 might be the D (6 bases). The CDR3 extends over 15 amino acids. Trimming stripped 0 bases from V and 4 bases from J, with 15 bases between. Germline assignment: CDR1 GTSNPN and CDR2 SVGIG (reference sequence). As DNA, the CDR3 is TGTGCCTGGAGTGTGCCCCGGACAGTAGCCTATGGCTACACCTTC. Amino acid sequence: CAWSVPRTVAYGYTF.

The chain joins TRBV30 to TRBJ1-3; D unresolved. In germline, CDR1 is GTSNPN, CDR2 SVGIG (reference sequence). V was pared by 6 bases and J by 0 bases, with 15 bases between. This CDR3 is built from 15 residues. The CDR3 spells CACLTLGGSGNTIYF. The CDR3 DNA reads TGTGCCTGCTTAACTCTTGGAGGCTCTGGAAACACCATATATTTT.

The genes are TRBV5-6 and TRBJ2-1, with 11 bases matching TRBD2. The V gene's germline CDR1 is SGHDT and CDR2 YYEEEE. This CDR3 is 15 amino acids long. V lost 5 bases to trimming and J lost 4 bases; unmatched junction nucleotides: 5. The CDR3 reads CASSTGTSGYNEQFF. The DNA for the CDR3 is TGTGCCAGCAGTACCGGGACTAGCGGTTACAATGAGCAGTTCTTC.

V is TRBV2 and J is TRBJ1-1; 11 nucleotides match TRBD1. In germline, CDR1 is SNHLY, CDR2 FYNNEI. The V segment lost 7 bases and the J segment 3 bases; nucleotides outside the gene matches: 4. The CDR3 has 14 residues. This chain's CDR3 is CASTRDRGDTEAFF. CDR3 DNA: TGTGCCAGCACCAGGGACAGGGGGGACACTGAAGCTTTCTTT.

A single count supports this clone. This chain links TRBV7-8 with TRBJ1-1; possibly TRBD1 for D (6 bases). V was shortened by 4 bases and J by 0 bases, with 15 bases between the two germline ends. Germline CDR1 is SGHVS and CDR2 is FQNEAQ. The CDR3 loop spans 16 amino acids. CDR3 protein: CASSSQGPRMNTEAFF. For the CDR3, the DNA is TGTGCCAGCAGCTCCCAGGGGCCGCGAATGAACACTGAAGCTTTCTTT. The entire variable domain, with the rest obtained from reference TRBV7-8 and TRBJ1-1, is as follows: GAGVSQSPRYKVAKRGQDVALRCDPISGHVSLFWYQQALGQGPEFLTYFQNEAQLDKSGLPSDRFFAERPEGSVSTLKIQRTQQEDSAVYLCASSSQGPRMNTEAFFGQGTRLTVV.